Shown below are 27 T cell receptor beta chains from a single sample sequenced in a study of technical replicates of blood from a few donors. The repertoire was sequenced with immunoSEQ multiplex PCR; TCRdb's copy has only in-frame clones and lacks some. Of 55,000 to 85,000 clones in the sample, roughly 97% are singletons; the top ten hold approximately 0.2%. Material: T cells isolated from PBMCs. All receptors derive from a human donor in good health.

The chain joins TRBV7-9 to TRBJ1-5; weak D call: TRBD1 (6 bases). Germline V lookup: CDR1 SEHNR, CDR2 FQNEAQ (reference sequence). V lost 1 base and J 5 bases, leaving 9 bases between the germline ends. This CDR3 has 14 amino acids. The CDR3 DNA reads TGTGCCAGCAGCTTAGACAGGGTGCATCAGCCCCAGCATTTT. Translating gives CASSLDRVHQPQHF.

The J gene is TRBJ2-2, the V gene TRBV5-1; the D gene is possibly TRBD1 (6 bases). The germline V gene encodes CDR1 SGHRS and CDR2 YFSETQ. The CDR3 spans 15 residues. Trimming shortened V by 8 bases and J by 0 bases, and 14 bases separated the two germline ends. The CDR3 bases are TGCGCCAGTTCGAAGGGGGTTCCGAACACCGGGGAGCTGTTTTTT. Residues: CASSKGVPNTGELFF.

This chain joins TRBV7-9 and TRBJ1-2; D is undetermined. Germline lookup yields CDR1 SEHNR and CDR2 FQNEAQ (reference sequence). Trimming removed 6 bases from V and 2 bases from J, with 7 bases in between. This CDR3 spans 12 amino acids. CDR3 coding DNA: TGTGCCAGCAGGACGGAGAACTATGGCTACACCTTC. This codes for CASRTENYGYTF.

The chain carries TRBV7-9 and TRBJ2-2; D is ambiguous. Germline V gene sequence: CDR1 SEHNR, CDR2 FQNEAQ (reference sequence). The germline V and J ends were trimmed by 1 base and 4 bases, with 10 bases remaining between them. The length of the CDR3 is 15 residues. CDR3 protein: CASSLEPRFTGELFF. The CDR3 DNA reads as TGTGCCAGCAGCTTAGAGCCGCGATTCACCGGGGAGCTGTTTTTT. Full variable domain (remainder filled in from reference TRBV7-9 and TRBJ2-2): DTGVSQNPRHKITKRGQNVTFRCDPISEHNRLYWYRQTLGQGPEFLTYFQNEAQLEKSRLLSDRFSAERPKGSFSTLEIQRTEQGDSAMYLCASSLEPRFTGELFFGEGSRLTVL.

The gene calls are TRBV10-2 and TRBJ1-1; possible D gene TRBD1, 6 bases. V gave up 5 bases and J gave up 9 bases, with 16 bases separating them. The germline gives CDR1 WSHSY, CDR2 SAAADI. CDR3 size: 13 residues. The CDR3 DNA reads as TGCGCCAGCAGTTTAAGACAGGTGGATAAAGCTTTCTTT. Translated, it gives CASSLRQVDKAFF.

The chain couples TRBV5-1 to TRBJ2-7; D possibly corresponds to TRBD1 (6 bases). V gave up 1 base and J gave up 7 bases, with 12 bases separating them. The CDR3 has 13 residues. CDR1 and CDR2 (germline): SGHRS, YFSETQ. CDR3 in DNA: TGCGCCAGCAGCTTGATGGCAGGGGTGGAGCAGTACTTC. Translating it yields CASSLMAGVEQYF.

This CDR3 is CASSQGSGLFQPQHF. The CDR3 DNA sequence: TGCGCCAGCAGCCAAGGTTCAGGGCTCTTTCAGCCCCAGCATTTT. This sequence joins TRBV4-1 and TRBJ1-5; a weak D match, TRBD1 (5 bases). The V gene's germline CDR1 is MGHRA and CDR2 YSYEKL. V shed 1 base and J shed 6 bases, with 13 bases lying between them. CDR3 length: 15 residues.

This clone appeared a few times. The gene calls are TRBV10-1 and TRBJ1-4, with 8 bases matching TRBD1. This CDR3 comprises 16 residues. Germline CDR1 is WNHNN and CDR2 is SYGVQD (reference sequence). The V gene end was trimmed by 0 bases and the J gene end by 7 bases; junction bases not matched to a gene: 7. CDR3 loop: CASSESPGQAGEKLFF. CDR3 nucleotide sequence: TGCGCCAGCAGTGAGTCCCCGGGACAGGCTGGTGAAAAACTGTTTTTT.

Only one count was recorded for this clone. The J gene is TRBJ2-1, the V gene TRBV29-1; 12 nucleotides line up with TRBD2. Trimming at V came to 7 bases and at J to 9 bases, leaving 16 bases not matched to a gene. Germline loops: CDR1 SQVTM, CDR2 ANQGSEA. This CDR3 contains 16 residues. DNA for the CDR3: TGCAGCGCCCCTCCCCTAGCGGGGGGGGTATTCGGTGAGCAGTTCTTC. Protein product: CSAPPLAGGVFGEQFF.

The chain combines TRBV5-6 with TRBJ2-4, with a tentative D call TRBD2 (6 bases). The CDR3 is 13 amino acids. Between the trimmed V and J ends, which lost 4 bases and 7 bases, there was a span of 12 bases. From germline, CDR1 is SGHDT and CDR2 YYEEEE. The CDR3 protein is CASSRTNMNIQYF. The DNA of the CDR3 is TGTGCCAGCAGCCGGACTAATATGAACATTCAGTACTTC.

The chain's CDR3 is CAWGPDRDRPHGYTF. The CDR3 nucleotides are TGTGCCTGGGGCCCGGACCGGGACAGGCCCCATGGCTACACCTTC. V usage is TRBV30 and J usage is TRBJ1-2; 8 nucleotides match TRBD1. This CDR3 contains 15 residues. Unmatched junction bases numbered 14, after V lost 5 bases and J lost 6 bases. The germline gives CDR1 GTSNPN, CDR2 SVGIG (reference sequence). Variable domain in full (rest from reference TRBV30 and TRBJ1-2): SQTIHQWPATLVQPVGSPLSLECTVEGTSNPNLYWYRQAAGRGLQLLFYSVGIGQISSEVPQNLSASRPQDRQFILSSKKLLLSDSGFYLCAWGPDRDRPHGYTFGSGTRLTVV.

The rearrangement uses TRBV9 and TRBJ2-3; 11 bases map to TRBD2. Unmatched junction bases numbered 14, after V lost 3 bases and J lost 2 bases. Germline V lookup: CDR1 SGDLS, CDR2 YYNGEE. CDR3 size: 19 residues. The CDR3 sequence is CASSATLIPSGRFTDTQYF. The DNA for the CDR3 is TGTGCCAGCAGCGCCACGCTTATTCCTAGCGGGAGGTTCACAGATACGCAGTATTTT.

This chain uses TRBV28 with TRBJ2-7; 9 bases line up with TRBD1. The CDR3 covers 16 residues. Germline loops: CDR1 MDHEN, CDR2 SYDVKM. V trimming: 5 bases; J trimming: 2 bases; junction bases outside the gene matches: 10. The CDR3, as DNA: TGTGCCAGCAGTAGTCCCGGGACAGGGTCCGCCTACGAGCAGTACTTC. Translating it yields CASSSPGTGSAYEQYF.

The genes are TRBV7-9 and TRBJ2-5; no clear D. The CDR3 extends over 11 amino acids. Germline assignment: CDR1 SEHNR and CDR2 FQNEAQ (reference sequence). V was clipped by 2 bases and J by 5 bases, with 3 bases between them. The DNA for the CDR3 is TGTGCCAGCAGCTTAACTGAGACCCAGTACTTC. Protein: CASSLTETQYF. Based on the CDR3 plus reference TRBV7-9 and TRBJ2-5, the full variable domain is DTGVSQNPRHKITKRGQNVTFRCDPISEHNRLYWYRQTLGQGPEFLTYFQNEAQLEKSRLLSDRFSAERPKGSFSTLEIQRTEQGDSAMYLCASSLTETQYFGPGTRLLVL.

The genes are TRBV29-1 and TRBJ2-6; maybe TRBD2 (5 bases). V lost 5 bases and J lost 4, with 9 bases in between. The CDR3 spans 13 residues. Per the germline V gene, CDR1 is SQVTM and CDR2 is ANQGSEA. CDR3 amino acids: CSVQTTGANVLTF. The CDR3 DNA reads TGCAGCGTTCAGACTACAGGGGCCAACGTCCTGACTTTC.

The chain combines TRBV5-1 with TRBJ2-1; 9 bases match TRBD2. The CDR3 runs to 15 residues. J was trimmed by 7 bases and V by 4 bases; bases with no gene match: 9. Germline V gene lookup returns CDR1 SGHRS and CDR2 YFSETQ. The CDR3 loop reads CASSLLAGPGNEQFF. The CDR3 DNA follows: TGCGCCAGCAGCCTGCTAGCGGGGCCCGGGAATGAGCAGTTCTTC.

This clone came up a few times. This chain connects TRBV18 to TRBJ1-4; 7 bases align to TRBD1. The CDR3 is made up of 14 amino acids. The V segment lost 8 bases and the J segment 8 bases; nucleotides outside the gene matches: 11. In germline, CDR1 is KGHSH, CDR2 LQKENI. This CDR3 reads CASALTGDGEKLFF. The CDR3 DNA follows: TGTGCCAGCGCGCTTACAGGGGATGGCGAAAAACTGTTTTTT.

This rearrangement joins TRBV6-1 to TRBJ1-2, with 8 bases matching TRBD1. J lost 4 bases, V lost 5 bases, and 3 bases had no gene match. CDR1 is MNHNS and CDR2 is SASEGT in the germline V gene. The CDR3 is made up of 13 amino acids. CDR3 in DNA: TGTGCCAGCAGTTTACAGGGGGGCTATGGCTACACCTTC. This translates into CASSLQGGYGYTF.

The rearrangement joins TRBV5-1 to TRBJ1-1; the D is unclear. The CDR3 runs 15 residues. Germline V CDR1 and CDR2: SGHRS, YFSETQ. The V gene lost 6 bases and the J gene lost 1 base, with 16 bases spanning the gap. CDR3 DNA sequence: TGCGCCAGCACCATGCACACTAGTGGGAACACTGAAGCTTTCTTT. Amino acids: CASTMHTSGNTEAFF.

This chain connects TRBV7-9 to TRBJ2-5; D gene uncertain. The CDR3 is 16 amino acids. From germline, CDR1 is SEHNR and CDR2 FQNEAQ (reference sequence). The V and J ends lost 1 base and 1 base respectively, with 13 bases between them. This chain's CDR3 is CASSLGLQRFQETQYF. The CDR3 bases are TGTGCCAGCAGCTTAGGGTTACAGAGATTCCAAGAGACCCAGTACTTC. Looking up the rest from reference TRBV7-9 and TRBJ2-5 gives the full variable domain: DTGVSQNPRHKITKRGQNVTFRCDPISEHNRLYWYRQTLGQGPEFLTYFQNEAQLEKSRLLSDRFSAERPKGSFSTLEIQRTEQGDSAMYLCASSLGLQRFQETQYFGPGTRLLVL.

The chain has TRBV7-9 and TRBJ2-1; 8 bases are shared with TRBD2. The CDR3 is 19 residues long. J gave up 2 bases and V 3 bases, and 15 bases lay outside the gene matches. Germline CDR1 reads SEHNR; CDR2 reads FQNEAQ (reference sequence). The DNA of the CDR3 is TGTGCCAGCAGCTTTTCCGGGACTAGTTATGATCGGCCCTACAATGAGCAGTTCTTC. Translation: CASSFSGTSYDRPYNEQFF.

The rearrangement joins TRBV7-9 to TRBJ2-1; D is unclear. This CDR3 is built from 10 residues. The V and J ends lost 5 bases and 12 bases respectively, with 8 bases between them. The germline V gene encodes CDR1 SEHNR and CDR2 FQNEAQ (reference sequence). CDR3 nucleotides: TGTGCCAGCAGCCCATCATGGCAGTTCTTC. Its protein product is CASSPSWQFF.

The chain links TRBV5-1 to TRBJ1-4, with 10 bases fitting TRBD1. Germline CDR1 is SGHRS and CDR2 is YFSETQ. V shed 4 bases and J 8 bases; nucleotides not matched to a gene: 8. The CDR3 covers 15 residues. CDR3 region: CASSGGQGRGEKLFF. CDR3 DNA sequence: TGCGCCAGCAGCGGGGGACAGGGGCGCGGAGAAAAACTGTTTTTT.

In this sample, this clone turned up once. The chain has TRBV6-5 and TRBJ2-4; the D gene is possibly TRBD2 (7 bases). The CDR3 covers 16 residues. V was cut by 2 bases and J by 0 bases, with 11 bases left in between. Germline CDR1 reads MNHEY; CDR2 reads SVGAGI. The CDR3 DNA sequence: TGTGCCAGCAGTTACCAAAGGGGGGGAGCCAAAAACATTCAGTACTTC. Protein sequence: CASSYQRGGAKNIQYF.

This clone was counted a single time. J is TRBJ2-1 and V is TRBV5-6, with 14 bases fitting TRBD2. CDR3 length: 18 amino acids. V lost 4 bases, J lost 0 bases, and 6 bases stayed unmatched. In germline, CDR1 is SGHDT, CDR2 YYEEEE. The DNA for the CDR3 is TGTGCCAGCAGCGTGGGACTAGCGGGAGTCTTCTCCTACAATGAGCAGTTCTTC. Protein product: CASSVGLAGVFSYNEQFF.

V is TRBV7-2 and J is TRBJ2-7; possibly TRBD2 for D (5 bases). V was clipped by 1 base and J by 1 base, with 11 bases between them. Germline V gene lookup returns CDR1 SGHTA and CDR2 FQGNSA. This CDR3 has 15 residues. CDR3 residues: CASSLDYGISYEQYF. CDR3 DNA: TGTGCCAGCAGCTTAGATTACGGGATTTCCTACGAGCAGTACTTC.

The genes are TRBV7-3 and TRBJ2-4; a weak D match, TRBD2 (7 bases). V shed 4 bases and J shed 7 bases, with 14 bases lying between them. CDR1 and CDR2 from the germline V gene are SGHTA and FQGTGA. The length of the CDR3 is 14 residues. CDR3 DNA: TGTGCCAGCAGCTCCGGAGGGGGGGCGAACATTCAGTACTTC. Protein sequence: CASSSGGGANIQYF.